This T cell receptor (beta chain) was identified in a study of molecular identifiers for immune sequencing clone quantification. Germline-derived CDR1 and CDR2 are SGHTA and FQGNSA. V lost 8 bases to trimming and J lost 10 bases; unmatched junction nucleotides: 4. The CDR3 spans 11 residues. Notes on the study in general: Spiked Jurkat TCR RNA equivalent to one cell reportedly surfaced among roughly 1 million naive cells.

Naive CD8 T cells, phenotype CD8+CD4-CCR7+CD45RA+, were sorted. This clonotype was seen many times. Antigen: not known. Each CDR3 protein gets one entry after TCRdb re-called the PCR reads with MiXCR. The sample has about 500,000 distinct CDR3 sequences, around 23% seen once. Specimen: naive CD8+ T cells from blood, with Jurkat cell RNA spiked in. The subset is: FACS-sorted CD8+CD4-CCR7+CD45RA+ naive T cells. This TCR came from a human donor in good health. Some libraries in this study had Jurkat cell RNA spiked in. The rearrangement joins TRBV7-2 to TRBJ2-1; 8 bases align to TRBD1. The CDR3: CASASGGEQFF. In DNA form, the CDR3 reads TGTGCCAGCGCATCAGGGGGCGAGCAGTTCTTC.